This TCR beta chain was recorded in a study of cytomegalovirus exposure and HLA in healthy donors. Deletions cut 4 bases from V and 2 bases from J, with 20 bases between. Germline CDR1 is GTSNPN and CDR2 is SVGIG (reference sequence). This CDR3 has 16 amino acids. In the PCR, 60 Vbeta and 13 Jbeta primers were used. TCRdb keeps only in-frame clones here, not all; method: immunoSEQ multiplex PCR. The sample holds around 70,000 clones. Participants comprised healthy donors of bone marrow. Comment on this clone: Its antigen is currently unknown.

Broader study findings: Accurate predictions that matched the HLA-A and HLA-B alleles of most subjects were reportedly made from TCR beta sequences. Some segments of the V type, notably TRBV6-2 and TRBV6-3, were excluded as indistinguishable. For most TCR beta V segments, an earlier analysis put the productive rate at about 87% or about 30% of the time.

V is TRBV30 and J is TRBJ1-2; maybe TRBD1 (6 bases). The sequenced sample consisted of PBMCs. This TCR came from a woman aged 25 to 39 in good health and CMV-seronegative. CDR3 loop: CAWTPPGTLGNYGYTF. CDR3 in DNA: TGTGCCTGGACCCCCCCCGGGACACTCGGAAACTATGGCTACACCTTC.